One TCR beta chain is described in this entry. Per the study methods: How many nucleated cells were present was estimated from reference gene primer amplification. Here immunoSEQ multiplex PCR was the method, and the copy in TCRdb shows in-frame clones only, minus some. The V and J calls and clone size were taken over from that table, and D and trimming were inferred from the DNA. The sample carries hundreds of thousands of clones, 85% recorded once. This specimen comes from a study of blood T cell repertoires in COVID-19. For the study at large: Specimens from acute and convalescent COVID-19 originated in the United States, Italy and Spain. PBMCs, B-cell-depleted T cells, or T cells provided the cDNA or gDNA that made up the material.

Cohorts were assigned according to the clinical history that participants reported. From germline, CDR1 is SGHRS and CDR2 YFSETQ. The CDR3 length is 13 residues. V lost 0 bases, J lost 5 bases, and 5 bases lay in between. The chain uses TRBV5-1 and TRBJ2-2; a weak D match, TRBD1 (5 bases). The sample was PBMCs or T cells enriched from blood (not recorded which). The clonotype comes from a young woman who had been exposed to COVID-19. The chain's CDR3 is CASSLDRTGELFF. DNA for the CDR3: TGCGCCAGCAGCTTGGACAGGACCGGGGAGCTGTTTTTT. The full variable domain, its missing parts supplied by reference TRBV5-1 and TRBJ2-2, is KAGVTQTPRYLIKTRGQQVTLSCSPISGHRSVSWYQQTPGQGLQFLFEYFSETQRNKGNFPGRFSGRQFSNSRSEMNVSTLELGDSALYLCASSLDRTGELFFGEGSRLTVL.